One and the same sample provided the 31 T cell receptor beta chains below, sequenced in a study of T-cell reconstitution after alpha-beta-depleted transplantation in children. General study points: Newly produced T cells mostly provided counts and TCRbeta diversity after one year, as hyperexpanded clones declined.

Antigens for these TCRs are unknown. For TCRbeta, the library was prepared with unique molecular identifiers. TCRdb reprocessed the PCR reads with MiXCR, giving one entry per CDR3 protein. The sample records about 290,000 distinct CDR3 sequences, roughly 8.2% being singletons. The source was peripheral blood, collected 360 days after TCRalphabeta/CD19-depleted stem cell transplant. The receptors come from a female patient aged 2-9 years who had a stem cell transplant for Fanconi anemia, so the T cells may come from the graft donor.

This clonotype came up many times. The chain couples TRBV7-9 to TRBJ1-1; D is uncertain. The CDR3 loop spans 13 amino acids. CDR1 is SEHNR, CDR2 FQNEAQ, per germline (reference sequence). The V gene lost 0 bases and the J gene lost 4 bases, with 6 bases spanning the gap. For the CDR3, the DNA is TGTGCCAGCAGCTTAGCTCCAGGCACTGAAGCTTTCTTT. Protein: CASSLAPGTEAFF.

This clonotype was detected many times. This chain joins TRBV3-1 and TRBJ2-1; TRBD1 is a possible D gene (5 bases). The CDR3 has 13 residues. From germline, CDR1 is LGHDT and CDR2 YNNKEL (reference sequence). The V end was cut by 3 bases, the J end by 3 bases, with 6 bases between. The CDR3 sequence is CASSHTGYNEQFF. The CDR3 nucleotides read TGTGCCAGCAGCCATACAGGCTACAATGAGCAGTTCTTC.

This clonotype was recorded a few times. The V call is TRBV20-1, the J call TRBJ2-3, with TRBD2 matching over 9 bases. The germline V gene encodes CDR1 DFQATT and CDR2 SNEGSKA (reference sequence). There are 14 residues in the CDR3. V shed 7 bases and J 3 bases; nucleotides not matched to a gene: 8. The CDR3 sequence is CSVPSAGGTDTQYF. The CDR3 coding sequence is TGCAGTGTGCCTTCAGCGGGGGGTACAGATACGCAGTATTTT.

This clonotype was detected many times. This chain joins TRBV18 and TRBJ2-1, with 7 nucleotides matching TRBD1. CDR1 is KGHSH and CDR2 is LQKENI in the germline V gene. The CDR3 totals 13 residues. J gave up 9 bases and V 0 bases, and 2 bases lay outside the gene matches. Written as DNA, the CDR3 is TGTGCCAGCTCACCACCAGGGGGCGGTGAGCAGTTCTTC. Translation gives CASSPPGGGEQFF. Based on the CDR3 plus reference TRBV18 and TRBJ2-1, the full variable domain is NAGVMQNPRHLVRRRGQEARLRCSPMKGHSHVYWYRQLPEEGLKFMVYLQKENIIDESGMPKERFSAEFPKEGPSILRIQQVVRGDSAAYFCASSPPGGGEQFFGPGTRLTVL.

At least ten counts were recorded for this clonotype. The chain is built from TRBV25-1 and TRBJ2-3, with 8 bases matching TRBD2. The CDR3 totals 14 residues. CDR1 is MGHDK and CDR2 is SYGVNS in the germline V gene. V dropped 6 bases and J dropped 6; count of bases not matched to a gene: 8. CDR3 bases: TGTGCCAGCAGCCGGGGGGGTTTTTTTGATACGCAGTATTTT. It encodes CASSRGGFFDTQYF. Complete variable domain (other parts from reference TRBV25-1 and TRBJ2-3): EADIYQTPRYLVIGTGKKITLECSQTMGHDKMYWYQQDPGMELHLIHYSYGVNSTEKGDLSSESTVSRIRTEHFPLTLESARPSHTSQYLCASSRGGFFDTQYFGPGTRLTVL.

This clonotype appeared a few times. V is TRBV18 and J is TRBJ2-5, with D uncertain. V was cut by 4 bases and J by 1 base, with 13 bases left in between. In germline, CDR1 is KGHSH, CDR2 LQKENI. The CDR3 spans 15 residues. The CDR3 loop reads CASSRGLQIQETQYF. CDR3 coding DNA: TGTGCCAGCTCACGGGGTCTTCAGATCCAAGAGACCCAGTACTTC. The whole variable domain, remainder taken from reference TRBV18 and TRBJ2-5, is NAGVMQNPRHLVRRRGQEARLRCSPMKGHSHVYWYRQLPEEGLKFMVYLQKENIIDESGMPKERFSAEFPKEGPSILRIQQVVRGDSAAYFCASSRGLQIQETQYFGPGTRLLVL.

This clonotype has a handful of counts. The chain combines TRBV7-6 with TRBJ1-6, with a tentative D call TRBD1 (6 bases). The CDR3 totals 15 residues. From germline, CDR1 is SGHVS and CDR2 FNYEAQ. V was trimmed by 1 base and J by 6 bases, leaving 10 bases between them. The CDR3 DNA reads TGTGCCAGCAGCTTAGGGGGGGGCCCTAATTCACCCCTCCACTTT. Its protein is CASSLGGGPNSPLHF. The full variable domain, rest sourced from reference TRBV7-6 and TRBJ1-6, is GAGVSQSPRYKVTKRGQDVALRCDPISGHVSLYWYRQALGQGPEFLTYFNYEAQQDKSGLPNDRFSAERPEGSISTLTIQRTEQRDSAMYRCASSLGGGPNSPLHFGNGTRLTVT.

This clonotype was observed at least ten times. The rearrangement links TRBV4-2 to TRBJ2-1; no reliable D call. The CDR3 sequence is 14 residues long. CDR1 is LGHNA, CDR2 YNFKEQ, per germline. V was pared by 1 base and J by 3 bases, with 7 bases between. The CDR3 loop is CASSQGVSYNEQFF. The CDR3 DNA follows: TGTGCCAGCAGCCAAGGCGTAAGCTACAATGAGCAGTTCTTC.

This clonotype appeared many times. The chain combines TRBV6-5 with TRBJ1-2, with D uncertain. Germline-derived CDR1 and CDR2 are MNHEY and SVGAGI. Trimming stripped 7 bases from V and 4 bases from J, with 13 bases between. The CDR3 runs to 13 residues. The DNA of the CDR3 is TGTGCCAGCAAGGGTGGTGAGAGCTATGGCTACACCTTC. It specifies CASKGGESYGYTF.

Remarks on this clonotype: Relative to the germline gene, one junction end is altered; a read error may explain this. The chain joins TRBV7-8 to TRBJ1-5; TRBD1 is a possible D gene (5 bases). Germline CDR1 and CDR2: SGHVS and FQNEAQ. CDR3 length: 14 amino acids. CDR3 DNA: TGCGCCAGCAGCTTAGGGACTCGCAGTCGAGCCCAGCATTTT. Its protein product is CASSLGTRSRAQHF. Based on the CDR3 plus reference TRBV7-8 and TRBJ1-5, the full variable domain is GAGVSQSPRYKVAKRGQDVALRCDPISGHVSLFWYQQALGQGPEFLTYFQNEAQLDKSGLPSDRFFAERPEGSVSTLKIQRTQQEDSAVYLCASSLGTRSRAQHFGDGTRLSIL.

This chain joins TRBV3-1 and TRBJ1-4; TRBD1 is a possible D gene (5 bases). Trimming removed 1 base at V and 8 bases at J, with 11 bases between. The V gene's germline CDR1 is LGHDT and CDR2 YNNKEL (reference sequence). The CDR3 covers 14 residues. CDR3 region: CASSQGGTGEKLFF. CDR3 nucleotide sequence: TGTGCCAGCAGCCAAGGTGGGACGGGAGAAAAACTGTTTTTT.

This clonotype appeared a few times. The chain recombines TRBV20-1 with TRBJ1-6; D is unresolved. The germline gives CDR1 DFQATT, CDR2 SNEGSKA (reference sequence). This CDR3 region has 16 residues. The germline V and J ends were trimmed by 1 base and 1 base, with 11 bases remaining between them. The DNA for the CDR3 is TGCAGTGCTAGAGTAAGCGGAAGGTCCTATAATTCACCCCTCCACTTT. Translation: CSARVSGRSYNSPLHF.

The chain joins TRBV2 to TRBJ1-1, with D maybe TRBD1 (6 bases). Trimming left V 7 bases short and J 1 base short, with 13 bases between. The CDR3 is made up of 14 amino acids. Germline V gene sequence: CDR1 SNHLY, CDR2 FYNNEI. This CDR3 reads CASKRGARNTEAFF. In nucleotides, the CDR3 is TGTGCCAGCAAGCGGGGGGCGCGGAACACTGAAGCTTTCTTT.

This clonotype was counted a few times. The V call is TRBV2, the J call TRBJ1-3; D is ambiguous. Germline assignment: CDR1 SNHLY and CDR2 FYNNEI. This CDR3 comprises 15 residues. V lost 8 bases and J lost 0, with 14 bases in between. CDR3 sequence (DNA): TGTGCCAGCGTAATGAGTAGCCGCTCTGGAAACACCATATATTTT. This sequence encodes CASVMSSRSGNTIYF.

This chain links TRBV5-1 with TRBJ2-7, with 7 bases lining up with TRBD2. Germline CDR1 and CDR2: SGHRS and YFSETQ. The CDR3 is 16 residues long. V shed 1 base and J 0 bases; nucleotides not matched to a gene: 7. The CDR3 loop is CASSLNPSGSSYEQYF. DNA for the CDR3: TGCGCCAGCAGCTTGAACCCTAGCGGTAGCTCCTACGAGCAGTACTTC.

The CDR3 protein is CSAGQLLNYGYTF. CDR3 bases: TGCAGTGCTGGACAGCTACTTAACTATGGCTACACCTTC. The gene calls are TRBV20-1 and TRBJ1-2, with a weak D call TRBD1 (6 bases). Trimming cost V 5 bases and J 1 base, with 11 bases left between them. Germline loops: CDR1 DFQATT, CDR2 SNEGSKA (reference sequence). The CDR3 loop spans 13 amino acids.

This clonotype was detected many times. The rearrangement uses TRBV10-3 and TRBJ1-3; unclear D gene. The CDR3 has 16 amino acids. Trimming took 6 bases from V and 2 from J, leaving 17 bases between them. The germline V gene has CDR1 ENHRY and CDR2 SYGVKD. The chain's CDR3 is CAIRSGPNSAGNTIYF. In DNA, the CDR3 is TGTGCCATCAGATCCGGCCCCAACAGCGCTGGAAACACCATATATTTT.

This chain uses TRBV6-1 with TRBJ2-5, with TRBD1 matching over 8 bases. This CDR3 has 15 residues. Trimming removed 5 bases from V and 5 bases from J; junction bases left unmatched: 10. Germline V gene sequence: CDR1 MNHNS, CDR2 SASEGT. The CDR3 protein is CASSPQGGPWETQYF. The DNA of the CDR3 is TGTGCCAGCAGTCCACAGGGGGGACCATGGGAGACCCAGTACTTC.

This clonotype was counted ten times or more. This rearrangement joins TRBV4-2 to TRBJ2-3; D not certain. The CDR3 extends over 12 amino acids. The V end lost 1 base, the J end lost 5 bases, and 4 bases lay between the germline ends. The germline CDR1 and CDR2 sequences are LGHNA and YNFKEQ. The CDR3 nucleotides read TGTGCCAGCAGCCAAGTAGAAGATACGCAGTATTTT. Amino acids: CASSQVEDTQYF.

The gene calls are TRBV10-3 and TRBJ2-1, with TRBD2 matching over 14 bases. CDR1 and CDR2 (germline): ENHRY, SYGVKD. CDR3 size: 17 residues. Losses at the gene ends were 6 bases for V and 7 bases for J; bases not matched to a gene: 11. The CDR3 DNA reads as TGTGCCATCAGCCTGTCGAGACTAGCGGGAGGGCAGAATGAGCAGTTCTTC. Its translation is CAISLSRLAGGQNEQFF.

This clonotype was observed a few times. The chain recombines TRBV25-1 with TRBJ2-5; 7 nucleotides agree with TRBD1. Unmatched junction bases numbered 9, after V lost 6 bases and J lost 5 bases. Germline CDR1 and CDR2: MGHDK and SYGVNS. The length of the CDR3 is 14 residues. CDR3 DNA sequence: TGTGCCAGCAGCCTCCCTGGACAGGCGGAGACCCAGTACTTC. Translating gives CASSLPGQAETQYF.

This clonotype has a count of ten or more. This chain links TRBV10-1 with TRBJ2-2; D remains unclear. The V gene's germline CDR1 is WNHNN and CDR2 SYGVQD (reference sequence). This CDR3 has 15 amino acids. Trimming removed 3 bases from V and 6 bases from J, with 14 bases in between. The CDR3 loop is CASSDFVRASGELFF. CDR3 nucleotide sequence: TGCGCCAGCAGTGACTTTGTACGAGCGTCCGGGGAGCTGTTTTTT.

This clonotype was observed many times. The chain has TRBV12-3 or TRBV12-4 and TRBJ2-5; the match to TRBD1 covers 7 bases. V trimming: 3 bases; J trimming: 2 bases; junction bases outside the gene matches: 9. This CDR3 is built from 16 residues. The CDR3: CASSFATGDLQETQYF. The CDR3 region has the DNA TGTGCCAGCAGTTTCGCTACAGGGGATCTTCAAGAGACCCAGTACTTC.

There are many counts of this clonotype. The CDR3 coding sequence is TGTGCCACCCGAAATGAAGACAGGGAGAACACTGAAGCTTTCTTT. It is translated as CATRNEDRENTEAFF. This chain connects TRBV10-3 to TRBJ1-1, with 7 bases lining up with TRBD1. Germline-derived CDR1 and CDR2 are ENHRY and SYGVKD. This CDR3 contains 15 residues. The V and J ends lost 10 bases and 1 base, in that order; junction bases with no gene match: 12.

V is TRBV28 and J is TRBJ1-5, with D uncertain. V was shortened by 3 bases and J by 0 bases, with 12 bases between the two germline ends. This CDR3 spans 16 amino acids. Germline CDR1 and CDR2: MDHEN and SYDVKM. CDR3 in DNA: TGTGCCAGCAGTTTCGGGCCGACGTATAGCAATCAGCCCCAGCATTTT. Amino acid sequence: CASSFGPTYSNQPQHF.

This clonotype occurred a few times. The gene calls are TRBV7-2 and TRBJ2-7, with D unclear. V dropped 5 bases and J dropped 6 bases, with 14 bases sitting between them. Germline V gene data show CDR1 as SGHTA and CDR2 as FQGNSA. This CDR3 is built from 13 residues. CDR3 DNA: TGTGCCAGCAGCCGAGTGCTTAGAGGCGAGCAGTACTTC. It specifies CASSRVLRGEQYF.

V and J are TRBV20-1 and TRBJ2-7; 10 nucleotides agree with TRBD2. This CDR3 has 16 amino acids. Germline CDR1 is DFQATT and CDR2 is SNEGSKA (reference sequence). V was clipped by 0 bases and J by 0 bases; unmatched bases: 5. The CDR3 coding sequence is TGCAGTGCTAGAGATACTAGCGGGGCCCTCTCCTACGAGCAGTACTTC. Its protein is CSARDTSGALSYEQYF.

This clonotype was picked up a small number of times. The chain carries TRBV24-1 and TRBJ2-1; D gene uncertain. In germline, CDR1 is KGHDR, CDR2 SFDVKD. This CDR3 spans 15 amino acids. V was trimmed by 5 bases and J by 0 bases, leaving 10 bases between them. DNA for the CDR3: TGTGCCACCAGTGCAAGGAAAGACTCCTACAATGAGCAGTTCTTC. This gives the protein CATSARKDSYNEQFF.

Notes on this clonotype: Compared with germline, one end of the junction differs, possibly owing to a read error. J is TRBJ1-2 and V is TRBV5-1; 7 bases align to TRBD1. Germline values: CDR1 SGHRS, CDR2 YFSETQ. This CDR3 comprises 13 residues. The CDR3, as DNA: TGCGCCAGCAGCTTGGCCGGGACAGCCCCGTATGCCTTC. Amino acids: CASSLAGTAPYAF.

As concerns this clonotype: The CDR3 does not end in the conserved phenylalanine or tryptophan, so this is likely a read error. The gene calls are TRBV11-2 and TRBJ2-5, with TRBD1 matching 7 bases. From germline, CDR1 is SGHAT and CDR2 FQNNGV. This CDR3 is built from 15 residues. Trimming cost V 1 base and J 3 bases; bases outside gene matches: 5. CDR3 residues: CASSLGQGMKETQYS. CDR3 nucleotides: TGTGCCAGCAGCTTAGGACAGGGCATGAAAGAGACCCAGTACTCC.

The rearrangement links TRBV7-2 to TRBJ1-1; D may be TRBD1 (6 bases). CDR1 is SGHTA, CDR2 FQGNSA, per germline. The V and J ends lost 3 bases and 11 bases respectively, with 13 bases between them. The CDR3 consists of 12 residues. CDR3 loop: CASSFNRAGAFF. CDR3 sequence (DNA): TGTGCCAGCAGCTTTAACAGGGCGGGGGCTTTCTTT.